The clone carrying this T cell receptor (beta chain) was detected a few times. Its specificity is not known. Germline and junction disagree at one end, which may indicate a read error. The CDR3 contains 15 residues. CDR1 and CDR2 from the germline V gene are SSHAT and FNYEAQ (reference sequence). TCRdb passed the 5' RACE reads through MiXCR, listing each CDR3 protein once. Found here are 750,000 to 850,000 distinct CDR3 sequences, 12% of them singletons; the top ten hold 0.45% to 0.6%. This sample stems from a study of CD8 T cells in ankylosing spondylitis. Findings and limits, study-wide: Within ankylosing spondylitis blood, a TCR beta motif made up of eight highly homologous variants appeared to be characteristic. Matched ankylosing spondylitis synovial fluid reportedly contained a significantly enriched population of disease-linked clones.

The receptor comes from a male donor with ankylosing spondylitis. The sample taken for sequencing was blood, either unsorted or a sorted T cell fraction (not recorded which). The chain joins TRBV7-7 to TRBJ2-1; 8 nucleotides line up with TRBD1. The CDR3 protein is CASSSQGANYNEQFF. The CDR3 DNA sequence: TGTGCTAGCAGCTCGCAGGGGGCCAACTACAATGAGCAGTTCTTC.